Listed here is a single T cell receptor beta chain. The sample is drawn from a study of identical twins' blood T cells. CDR1 and CDR2 (germline): DFQATT, SNEGSKA (reference sequence). Deletions cut 5 bases from V and 8 bases from J, with 18 bases between. This CDR3 region has 14 residues. TCRdb reprocessed the 5' RACE reads with MiXCR, giving one entry per CDR3 protein. Of about 370,000 distinct CDR3 sequences in the sample, around 30% were seen once. Donors were six healthy women in three monozygous twin pairs. The clonotype originates from a woman between 18 and 50 years old in good health. V and J are TRBV20-1 and TRBJ1-4, with D possibly being TRBD1 (5 bases). Sequences were obtained from PBMCs. The CDR3 DNA reads as TGCAGTGCTCCCAGGACAACCGAGGGCGAAAAACTGTTTTTT. Protein product: CSAPRTTEGEKLFF.